Below are 24 T cell receptor beta chains sequenced from a single sample in a study of human T cells and chemical hapten exposure. Time point described: patch test 2, 6 weeks after DPC sensitization. Sample treatment: therapeutic diphenylcyclopropenone sensitization with weekly scalp DPC. MiXCR, applied by TCRdb to the RACE reads, yields one record per CDR3 protein. Found here are about 40,000 distinct CDR3 sequences, about 8.9% of them singletons; the top ten hold over 14%. Specimen: whole blood, collected in connection with sensitization to the hapten diphenylcyclopropenone (DPC). Source of these receptors: a woman aged 40 to 50 with alopecia areata. Some clones in this sample may be carry-over from other donors' samples.

This clonotype was detected many times. The chain joins TRBV20-1 to TRBJ2-5; the D gene is possibly TRBD1 (5 bases). V lost 6 bases, J lost 1 base, and 18 bases lay in between. Germline CDR1 and CDR2: DFQATT and SNEGSKA (reference sequence). The CDR3 has 15 amino acids. The CDR3 sequence is CSAPPQGLFQETQYF. The CDR3 DNA follows: TGCAGTGCCCCTCCCCAGGGCCTATTCCAAGAGACCCAGTACTTC.

In this sample, this clonotype turned up many times. V gene TRBV4-1 combines with J gene TRBJ1-1, with 10 bases lining up with TRBD1. Germline V lookup: CDR1 MGHRA, CDR2 YSYEKL. The J segment lost 3 bases and the V segment lost 2 bases, leaving 6 bases of the junction unmatched. The CDR3 spans 16 residues. CDR3 bases: TGCGCCAGCAGCCAACCGGGACAGGGGATTTACACTGAAGCTTTCTTT. It translates to CASSQPGQGIYTEAFF.

This clonotype occurred many times. The V and J genes are TRBV10-3 and TRBJ2-1; TRBD2 agrees at 12 bases. The V segment lost 6 bases and the J segment 5 bases; nucleotides outside the gene matches: 2. Germline CDR1 and CDR2: ENHRY and SYGVKD. This CDR3 has 14 residues. CDR3 amino acids: CAISGLAGNNEQFF. CDR3 bases: TGTGCCATCAGCGGACTAGCGGGGAACAATGAGCAGTTCTTC.

This clonotype was recorded many times. The rearrangement uses TRBV6-1 and TRBJ1-2; the D is unclear. V lost 2 bases and J 4 bases, leaving 14 bases between the germline ends. CDR1 MNHNS and CDR2 SASEGT come from the germline V gene. The CDR3 is made up of 15 amino acids. This CDR3 reads CASSESGGGSYGYTF. For the CDR3, the DNA is TGTGCCAGCAGTGAATCGGGAGGCGGCTCCTATGGCTACACCTTC.

This clonotype has at least ten counts. The rearrangement uses TRBV12-3 or TRBV12-4 and TRBJ1-2, with 12 bases aligning to TRBD1. The junction had 8 bases not matched to a gene; V was cut back by 4 bases and J by 2 bases. CDR3 length: 17 amino acids. CDR3 sequence (DNA): TGTGCCAGCAGTTCACCGGGACAGGGGGCGCGGAACTATGGCTACACCTTC. Its translation: CASSSPGQGARNYGYTF.

The chain uses TRBV28 and TRBJ2-7; perhaps TRBD1 as D (6 bases). V lost 6 bases, J lost 3 bases, and 6 bases lay in between. Germline CDR1 MDHEN, CDR2 SYDVKM. The CDR3 runs to 11 residues. The CDR3 DNA reads as TGTGCCAGCAGGGACAGCTACGAGCAGTACTTC. Translated, it gives CASRDSYEQYF.

V and J are TRBV4-1 and TRBJ1-6; TRBD1 matches at 11 bases. V was pared by 0 bases and J by 8 bases, with 6 bases of the junction left unmatched. In germline, CDR1 is MGHRA, CDR2 YSYEKL. The length of the CDR3 is 17 residues. CDR3 coding DNA: TGCGCCAGCAGCCAAGATCGGACAGGGGGCAGGGATTCACCCCTCCACTTT. Amino acid sequence: CASSQDRTGGRDSPLHF.

The sample holds many counts of this clonotype. The CDR3 loop reads CASSPFRGAGDYNEQFF. CDR3 nucleotide sequence: TGTGCCAGCAGCCCGTTTCGGGGGGCCGGTGATTACAATGAGCAGTTCTTC. The rearrangement joins TRBV7-2 to TRBJ2-1, with a tentative D call TRBD2 (7 bases). Trimming pared 5 bases from V and 4 bases from J, leaving 21 bases between. CDR1 and CDR2 from the germline V gene are SGHTA and FQGNSA. The CDR3 spans 17 residues.

This clonotype turned up a few times. The chain recombines TRBV4-1 with TRBJ2-2, with D possibly matching TRBD2 (5 bases). CDR3 length: 15 residues. CDR1 and CDR2 (germline): MGHRA, YSYEKL. The germline V and J ends were trimmed by 4 bases and 4 bases, with 13 bases remaining between them. The CDR3: CASSPAGESTGELFF. The CDR3 nucleotides are TGCGCCAGCAGCCCTGCCGGGGAGAGCACCGGGGAGCTGTTTTTT.

This clonotype was counted many times. This rearrangement joins TRBV2 to TRBJ1-5; D is unclear. The CDR3 is 14 residues long. Trimming left V 1 base short and J 7 bases short, with 11 bases between. CDR1 and CDR2 from the germline V gene are SNHLY and FYNNEI. As DNA, the CDR3 is TGTGCCAGCAGTGAAGTTGAAGGCCGGCAGCCCCAGCATTTT. Its translation is CASSEVEGRQPQHF.

This clonotype was seen repeatedly, ten times or more. This rearrangement joins TRBV4-1 to TRBJ2-2, with TRBD1 as a possible D gene (6 bases). The CDR3 spans 16 residues. CDR1 MGHRA and CDR2 YSYEKL come from the germline V gene. Trimming pared 2 bases from V and 8 bases from J, leaving 18 bases between. CDR3 in amino acids: CASSQNPGHGVGELFF. Written as DNA, the CDR3 is TGCGCCAGCAGCCAAAACCCGGGACACGGGGTGGGGGAGCTGTTTTTT.

This clonotype was found many times. The V call is TRBV7-2, the J call TRBJ2-7, with 8 bases identical to TRBD2. CDR1 is SGHTA and CDR2 is FQGNSA in the germline V gene. CDR3 length: 14 residues. The V gene end was trimmed by 1 base and the J gene end by 4 bases; junction bases not matched to a gene: 3. The CDR3 here is CASSLGVAGYEQYF. The CDR3 DNA sequence: TGTGCCAGCAGCTTAGGAGTAGCGGGGTACGAGCAGTACTTC.

In regard to this clonotype: A clone one base away is much larger, so this may be a read error. This chain links TRBV18 with TRBJ1-4; 9 positions match TRBD1. V dropped 3 bases and J dropped 6; count of bases not matched to a gene: 5. CDR1 and CDR2 from the germline V gene are KGHSH and LQKENI. The CDR3 is made up of 15 amino acids. This CDR3 reads CASSPGTGPDEKLFF. CDR3 bases: TGTGCCAGCTCACCCGGGACAGGGCCTGATGAAAAACTGTTTTTT.

This clonotype was seen ten or more times. The chain carries TRBV20-1 and TRBJ2-4; tentative D call: TRBD1 (5 bases). Trimming cost V 0 bases and J 7 bases, with 13 bases left between them. The length of the CDR3 is 14 residues. Germline lookup yields CDR1 DFQATT and CDR2 SNEGSKA (reference sequence). The CDR3, as DNA: TGCAGTGCTAGAGATGCCCAGGGTACGAACATTCAGTACTTC. This translates into CSARDAQGTNIQYF.

V and J are TRBV29-1 and TRBJ2-2; tentatively, D is TRBD1 (5 bases). From germline, CDR1 is SQVTM and CDR2 ANQGSEA. Trimming stripped 3 bases from V and 2 bases from J, with 16 bases between. This CDR3 is 16 amino acids long. CDR3 amino acids: CSVDGLPGANTGELFF. Written as DNA, the CDR3 is TGCAGCGTTGATGGCCTTCCTGGGGCCAACACCGGGGAGCTGTTTTTT.

Regarding this clonotype: A much larger clone lies one base from this, so it may be a read error. This chain uses TRBV2 with TRBJ2-7; 9 positions agree with TRBD1. This CDR3 region has 14 residues. Germline CDR1 and CDR2: SNHLY and FYNNEI. The CDR3, as DNA: TGTGTCAGCATTGCCGGGACAGGGTTTTACGAGCAGTACTTC. Translated: CVSIAGTGFYEQYF.

This clonotype was detected ten times or more. The V call is TRBV20-1, the J call TRBJ2-7; D is uncertain. The V end was cut by 0 bases, the J end by 3 bases, with 12 bases between. CDR3 size: 14 residues. The germline V gene has CDR1 DFQATT and CDR2 SNEGSKA (reference sequence). The CDR3 is CSARDHRRRYEQYF. Here the CDR3 DNA reads TGCAGTGCTAGAGATCATAGGAGACGCTACGAGCAGTACTTC.

The table lists this clonotype with many counts. V and J are TRBV6-5 and TRBJ2-3; a possible D gene is TRBD2 (6 bases). CDR1 and CDR2 from the germline V gene are MNHEY and SVGAGI. The CDR3 runs to 14 residues. Trimming cost V 9 bases and J 1 base, with 14 bases left between them. This CDR3 reads CASYMRGRTDTQYF. In DNA, the CDR3 is TGTGCCAGTTACATGCGGGGCCGCACAGATACGCAGTATTTT.

V gene TRBV6-5 combines with J gene TRBJ2-3; D is perhaps TRBD1 or TRBD2 (5 bases each). Deletions cut 4 bases from V and 0 bases from J, with 20 bases between. Germline V gene lookup returns CDR1 MNHEY and CDR2 SVGAGI. The CDR3 spans 18 residues. The chain's CDR3 is CASSSRGSRQISTDTQYF. The CDR3 bases are TGTGCCAGCAGTTCGCGAGGGAGTCGACAGATAAGCACAGATACGCAGTATTTT.

This clonotype was counted many times. J is TRBJ2-7 and V is TRBV7-9; perhaps TRBD1 as D (5 bases). Germline assignment: CDR1 SEHNR and CDR2 FQNEAQ (reference sequence). Trimming stripped 5 bases from V and 6 bases from J, with 20 bases between. CDR3 length: 15 amino acids. The CDR3 nucleotides are TGTGCCAGCAGCCAATCTGACAGCCAGCCGGGCGAGCAGTACTTC. Protein: CASSQSDSQPGEQYF.

The V gene is TRBV5-6, the J gene TRBJ1-4; weak D call: TRBD1 (5 bases). Germline V gene sequence: CDR1 SGHDT, CDR2 YYEEEE. The CDR3 totals 17 residues. The V gene lost 3 bases and the J gene lost 3 bases, with 18 bases spanning the gap. DNA for the CDR3: TGTGCCAGCAGCTCGTTCCACTGGGACGGATCTAATGAAAAACTGTTTTTT. Translation gives CASSSFHWDGSNEKLFF.

This clonotype was seen only a few times. The rearrangement uses TRBV7-2 and TRBJ1-5; D gene uncertain. The germline gives CDR1 SGHTA, CDR2 FQGNSA. Deletions cut 2 bases from V and 3 bases from J, with 11 bases between. CDR3 length equals 15 residues. This chain's CDR3 is CASSLTAQDNQPQHF. The CDR3 DNA follows: TGTGCCAGCAGCTTAACGGCTCAGGACAATCAGCCCCAGCATTTT.

The table lists this clonotype with many counts. The genes are TRBV3-1 and TRBJ2-7, with D possibly being TRBD1 (6 bases). This CDR3 region has 11 residues. Germline V gene sequence: CDR1 LGHDT, CDR2 YNNKEL (reference sequence). V lost 4 bases and J lost 7, with 8 bases in between. DNA of the CDR3: TGTGCCAGCAGCCTAGGGGGTGAGCAGTACTTC. Translation: CASSLGGEQYF.

This clonotype was seen at least ten times. The gene calls are TRBV7-3 and TRBJ1-1; 7 bases line up with TRBD1. Germline V gene data show CDR1 as SGHTA and CDR2 as FQGTGA. This CDR3 is 15 amino acids long. Trimming removed 5 bases from V and 3 bases from J; junction bases left unmatched: 9. The CDR3 is CASSPRQGRHTEAFF. CDR3 nucleotide sequence: TGTGCCAGCAGCCCCCGACAGGGTCGACACACTGAAGCTTTCTTT.